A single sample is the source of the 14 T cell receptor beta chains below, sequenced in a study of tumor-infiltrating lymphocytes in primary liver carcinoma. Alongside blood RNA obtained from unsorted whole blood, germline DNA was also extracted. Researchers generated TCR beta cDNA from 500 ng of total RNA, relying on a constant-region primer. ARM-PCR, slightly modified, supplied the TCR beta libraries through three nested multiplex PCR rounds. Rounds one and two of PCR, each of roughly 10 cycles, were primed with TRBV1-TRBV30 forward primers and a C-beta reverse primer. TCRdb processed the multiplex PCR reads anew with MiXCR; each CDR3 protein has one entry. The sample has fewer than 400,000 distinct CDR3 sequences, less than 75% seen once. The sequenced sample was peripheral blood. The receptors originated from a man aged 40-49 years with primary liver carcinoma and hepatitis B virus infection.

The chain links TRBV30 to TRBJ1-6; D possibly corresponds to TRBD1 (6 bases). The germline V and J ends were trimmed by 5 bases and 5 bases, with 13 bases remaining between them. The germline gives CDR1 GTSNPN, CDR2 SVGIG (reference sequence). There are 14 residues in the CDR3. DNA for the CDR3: TGTGCCTGGGTAGGACAGTCTAATAATTCACCCCTCCACTTT. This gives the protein CAWVGQSNNSPLHF.

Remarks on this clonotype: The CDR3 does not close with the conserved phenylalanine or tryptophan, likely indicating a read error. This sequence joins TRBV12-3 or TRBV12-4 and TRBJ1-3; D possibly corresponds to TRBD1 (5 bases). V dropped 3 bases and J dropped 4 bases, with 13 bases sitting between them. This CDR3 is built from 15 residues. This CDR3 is CASSFGAATGNTIYP. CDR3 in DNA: TGTGCCAGCAGTTTTGGGGCAGCAACAGGAAACACCATATATCCT.

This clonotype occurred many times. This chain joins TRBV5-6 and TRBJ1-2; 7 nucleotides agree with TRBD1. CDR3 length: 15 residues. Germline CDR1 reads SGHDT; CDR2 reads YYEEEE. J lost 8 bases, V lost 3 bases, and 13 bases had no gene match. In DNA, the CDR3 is TGTGCCAGCAGCTCCCGGTGGCAGGGGGACGGAGGCTACACCTTC. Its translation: CASSSRWQGDGGYTF. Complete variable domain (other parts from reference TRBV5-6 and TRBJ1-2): DAGVTQSPTHLIKTRGQQVTLRCSPKSGHDTVSWYQQALGQGPQFIFQYYEEEERQRGNFPDRFSGHQFPNYSSELNVNALLLGDSALYLCASSSRWQGDGGYTFGSGTRLTVV.

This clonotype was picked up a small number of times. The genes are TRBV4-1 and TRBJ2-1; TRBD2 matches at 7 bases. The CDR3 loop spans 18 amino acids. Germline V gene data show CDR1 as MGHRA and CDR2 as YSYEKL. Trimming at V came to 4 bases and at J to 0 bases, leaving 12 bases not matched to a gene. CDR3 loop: CASSRTKVRTSSYNEQFF. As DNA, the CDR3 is TGCGCCAGCAGCCGCACGAAGGTGAGGACTAGCTCCTACAATGAGCAGTTCTTC.

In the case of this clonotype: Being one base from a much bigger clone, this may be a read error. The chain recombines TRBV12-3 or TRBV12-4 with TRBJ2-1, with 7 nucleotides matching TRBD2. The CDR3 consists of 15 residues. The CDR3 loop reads CAGSLGRLADNEQFF. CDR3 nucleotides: TGTGCCGGCAGTTTAGGACGGCTAGCGGACAATGAGCAGTTCTTC.

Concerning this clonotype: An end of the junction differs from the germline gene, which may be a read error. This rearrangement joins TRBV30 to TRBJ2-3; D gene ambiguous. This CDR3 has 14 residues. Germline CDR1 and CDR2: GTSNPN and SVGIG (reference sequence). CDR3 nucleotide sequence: TGTGCCTGGAGTTCAGGACCTGGCACATATACGCAGTATTTT. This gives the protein CAWSSGPGTYTQYF. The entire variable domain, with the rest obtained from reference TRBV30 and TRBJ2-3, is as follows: SQTIHQWPATLVQPVGSPLSLECTVEGTSNPNLYWYRQAAGRGLQLLFYSVGIGQISSEVPQNLSASRPQDRQFILSSKKLLLSDSGFYLCAWSSGPGTYTQYFGPGTRLTVL.

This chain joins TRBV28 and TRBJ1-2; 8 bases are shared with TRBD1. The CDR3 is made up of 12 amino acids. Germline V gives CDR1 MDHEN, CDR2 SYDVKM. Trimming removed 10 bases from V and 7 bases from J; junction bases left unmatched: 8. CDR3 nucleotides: TGTGCCAACACGACAGGGGAGTTTGGCTACACCTTC. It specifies CANTTGEFGYTF.

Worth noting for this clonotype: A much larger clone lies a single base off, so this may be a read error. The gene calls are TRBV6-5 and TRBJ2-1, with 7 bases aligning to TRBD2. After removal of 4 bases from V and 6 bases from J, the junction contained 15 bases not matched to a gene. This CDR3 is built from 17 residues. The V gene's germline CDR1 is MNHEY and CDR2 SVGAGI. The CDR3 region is CASSSHRGGEGSNEQFF. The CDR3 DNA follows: TGTGCCAGCAGTTCCCACCGGGGAGGGGAGGGTTCCAATGAGCAGTTCTTC.

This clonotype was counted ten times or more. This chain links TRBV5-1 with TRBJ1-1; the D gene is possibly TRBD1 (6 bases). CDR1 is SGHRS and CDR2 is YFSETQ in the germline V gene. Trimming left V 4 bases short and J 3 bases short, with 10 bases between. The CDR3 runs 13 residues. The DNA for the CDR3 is TGCGCCAGCAGCCTTGGACAGTACACTGAAGCTTTCTTT. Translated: CASSLGQYTEAFF.

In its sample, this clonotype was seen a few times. The CDR3 here is CASSLGHQNTEAFF. The CDR3 bases are TGCGCCAGCAGCTTGGGACACCAGAACACTGAAGCTTTCTTT. The chain joins TRBV5-1 to TRBJ1-1; no clear D. V shed 0 bases and J shed 1 base, with 7 bases lying between them. The CDR3 spans 14 residues. Germline values: CDR1 SGHRS, CDR2 YFSETQ.

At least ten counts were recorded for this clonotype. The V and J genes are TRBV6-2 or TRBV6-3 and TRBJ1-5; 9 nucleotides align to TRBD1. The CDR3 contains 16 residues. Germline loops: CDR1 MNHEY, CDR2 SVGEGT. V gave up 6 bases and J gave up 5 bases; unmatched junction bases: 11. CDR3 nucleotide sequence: TGTGCCAGCAGAAAATCCGGGACAGGGAGATATCAGCCCCAGCATTTT. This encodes CASRKSGTGRYQPQHF.

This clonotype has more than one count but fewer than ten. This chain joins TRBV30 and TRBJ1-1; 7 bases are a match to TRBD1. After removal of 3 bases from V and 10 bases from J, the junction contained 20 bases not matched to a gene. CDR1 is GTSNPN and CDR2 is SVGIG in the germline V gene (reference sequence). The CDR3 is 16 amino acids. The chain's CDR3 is CAWSPNPGQQPTGAFF. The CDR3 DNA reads TGTGCCTGGAGCCCGAACCCGGGACAGCAACCGACGGGAGCTTTCTTT. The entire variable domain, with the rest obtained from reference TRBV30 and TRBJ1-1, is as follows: SQTIHQWPATLVQPVGSPLSLECTVEGTSNPNLYWYRQAAGRGLQLLFYSVGIGQISSEVPQNLSASRPQDRQFILSSKKLLLSDSGFYLCAWSPNPGQQPTGAFFGQGTRLTVV.

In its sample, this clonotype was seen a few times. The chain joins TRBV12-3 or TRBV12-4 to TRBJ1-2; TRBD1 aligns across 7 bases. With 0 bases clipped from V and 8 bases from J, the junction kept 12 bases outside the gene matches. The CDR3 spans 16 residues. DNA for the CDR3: TGTGCCAGCAGTTTAGCTTCTCTCCGACAGGGCGGGGGCTACACCTTC. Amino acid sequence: CASSLASLRQGGGYTF.

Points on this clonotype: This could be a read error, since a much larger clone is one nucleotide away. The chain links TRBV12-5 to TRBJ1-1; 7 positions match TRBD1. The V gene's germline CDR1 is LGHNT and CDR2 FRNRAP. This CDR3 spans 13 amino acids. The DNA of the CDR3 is TGTACTAGTGGATGGGACAGTCTCACTGAAGCTTTCTTT. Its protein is CTSGWDSLTEAFF.